A single sample gave rise to the 15 T cell receptor beta chains below, sequenced in a study of blood T cell repertoires in COVID-19. Here immunoSEQ multiplex PCR was the method, and the copy in TCRdb shows in-frame clones only, minus some. The table has approximately 300,000 clones, approximately 88% seen once. Sequencing used peripheral blood. These receptors originate from a man between 18 and 35 years old who had recovered from COVID-19.

This chain links TRBV5-1 with TRBJ1-2; D remains ambiguous. The CDR3 is 18 amino acids. Germline CDR1 and CDR2: SGHRS and YFSETQ. V lost 0 bases and J 1 base, leaving 19 bases between the germline ends. The CDR3 nucleotides are TGCGCCAGCAGCTTGGTTACGGCGGGATTTGACTTTAACTATGGCTACACCTTC. Amino acid sequence: CASSLVTAGFDFNYGYTF. The full variable domain, with the rest looked up from reference TRBV5-1 and TRBJ1-2, is KAGVTQTPRYLIKTRGQQVTLSCSPISGHRSVSWYQQTPGQGLQFLFEYFSETQRNKGNFPGRFSGRQFSNSRSEMNVSTLELGDSALYLCASSLVTAGFDFNYGYTFGSGTRLTVV.

This clone was picked up one time. J is TRBJ1-2 and V is TRBV7-2; the match to TRBD1 covers 8 bases. Germline lookup yields CDR1 SGHTA and CDR2 FQGNSA. V gave up 2 bases and J gave up 4 bases; unmatched junction bases: 6. The CDR3 spans 15 residues. CDR3 coding DNA: TGTGCCAGCAGCTTAAGACAGGGGCCCTTCTATGGCTACACCTTC. Amino acid sequence: CASSLRQGPFYGYTF.

The CDR3 is CASSPRPTGWNTEAFF. The CDR3, as DNA: TGTGCCAGCAGCCCCCGCCCGACAGGGTGGAACACTGAAGCTTTCTTT. The chain recombines TRBV3-1 (or the pseudogene TRBV3-2) with TRBJ1-1; 7 bases map to TRBD1. Trimming took 4 bases from V and 1 from J; bases not matched to a gene: 9. Germline V gene lookup returns CDR1 LGHDT and CDR2 YNNKEL (reference sequence). CDR3 length equals 16 residues.

The chain has TRBV11-3 and TRBJ1-2; 8 bases are shared with TRBD1. The CDR3 extends over 13 amino acids. V lost 4 bases to trimming and J lost 5 bases; unmatched junction nucleotides: 3. Germline CDR1 is SGHNT and CDR2 is YENEEA. CDR3 DNA sequence: TGTGCCAGCAGCTCAGGGGGCGAATATGGCTACACCTTC. Its translation is CASSSGGEYGYTF.

The chain employs TRBV4-3 and TRBJ1-2, with 10 bases fitting TRBD1. The CDR3 runs to 16 residues. The V gene's germline CDR1 is LGHNA and CDR2 YSLEER. The V gene end was trimmed by 1 base and the J gene end by 7 bases; junction bases not matched to a gene: 9. CDR3 coding DNA: TGCGCCAGCAGCCAAGGCCCGGGACAGGGGTTCGGTGGCTACACCTTC. Its protein product is CASSQGPGQGFGGYTF.

This sequence joins TRBV6-5 and TRBJ1-4; no clear D gene. CDR1 is MNHEY and CDR2 is SVGAGI in the germline V gene. This CDR3 comprises 14 residues. V lost 2 bases and J 1 base, leaving 5 bases between the germline ends. CDR3 sequence reads: CASSYEGTNEKLFF. The CDR3 nucleotides are TGTGCCAGCAGTTACGAGGGAACTAATGAAAAACTGTTTTTT.

This clone was seen once. This chain connects TRBV30 to TRBJ1-1, with D uncertain. V lost 4 bases and J lost 4, with 7 bases in between. Looked up from germline, CDR1 is GTSNPN and CDR2 is SVGIG (reference sequence). The length of the CDR3 is 11 residues. The CDR3 coding sequence is TGTGCCTGGACCTCGGTCACTGAAGCTTTCTTT. This translates into CAWTSVTEAFF. Based on the CDR3 plus reference TRBV30 and TRBJ1-1, the full variable domain is SQTIHQWPATLVQPVGSPLSLECTVEGTSNPNLYWYRQAAGRGLQLLFYSVGIGQISSEVPQNLSASRPQDRQFILSSKKLLLSDSGFYLCAWTSVTEAFFGQGTRLTVV.

V gene TRBV5-5 combines with J gene TRBJ2-5; 7 positions agree with TRBD2. Trimming at V came to 6 bases and at J to 5 bases, leaving 10 bases not matched to a gene. The germline CDR1 and CDR2 sequences are SGHKS and YYEKEE (reference sequence). The CDR3 has 14 residues. CDR3 in amino acids: CASTQLARRETQYF. In DNA, the CDR3 is TGTGCCAGCACCCAACTAGCGAGAAGGGAGACCCAGTACTTC.

This clone was observed a few times. V gene TRBV10-1 combines with J gene TRBJ1-1; possibly TRBD1 for D (6 bases). The germline V gene has CDR1 WNHNN and CDR2 SYGVQD (reference sequence). The germline V and J ends were trimmed by 2 bases and 4 bases, with 11 bases remaining between them. This CDR3 is 14 amino acids long. CDR3 loop: CASSEISGVTEAFF. CDR3 bases: TGCGCCAGCAGTGAGATTTCAGGGGTCACTGAAGCTTTCTTT.

This chain connects TRBV19 to TRBJ1-2; possibly TRBD1 for D (5 bases). From germline, CDR1 is LNHDA and CDR2 SQIVND (reference sequence). The CDR3 totals 15 residues. Trimming removed 3 bases from V and 4 bases from J, with 15 bases in between. For the CDR3, the DNA is TGTGCCAGTAGTATTTCGGCGCAGGGTATCTATGGCTACACCTTC. Translated: CASSISAQGIYGYTF.

The chain carries TRBV5-1 and TRBJ2-7; a weak D match, TRBD1 (6 bases). Trimming shortened V by 4 bases and J by 6 bases, and 17 bases separated the two germline ends. The CDR3 spans 14 residues. Per germline, CDR1 SGHRS and CDR2 YFSETQ. Here the CDR3 DNA reads TGCGCCAGCAGCCTGGACAGCTTGCTTGCCGAGCAGTACTTC. Its protein product is CASSLDSLLAEQYF.

The chain couples TRBV7-9 to TRBJ1-3; D is ambiguous. V lost 2 bases and J 7 bases, leaving 12 bases between the germline ends. This CDR3 spans 14 amino acids. Germline V gene data show CDR1 as SEHNR and CDR2 as FQNEAQ (reference sequence). The CDR3 reads CASSLSVEGNTIYF. The CDR3 DNA reads as TGTGCCAGCAGCTTATCAGTAGAGGGCAACACCATATATTTT.

The rearrangement uses TRBV15 and TRBJ1-3; D is unclear. The CDR3 loop spans 17 amino acids. Germline V gene sequence: CDR1 LNHNV, CDR2 YYDKDF (reference sequence). V shed 1 base and J shed 0 bases, with 13 bases lying between them. CDR3 nucleotide sequence: TGTGCCACCAGCAGAGCCCCCGCCAGTAACTCTGGAAACACCATATATTTT. Amino acid sequence: CATSRAPASNSGNTIYF.

This clone was counted once. The chain employs TRBV6-2 or TRBV6-3 and TRBJ2-1; 9 bases match TRBD2. Germline V CDR1 and CDR2: MNHEY, SVGEGT. The CDR3 totals 15 residues. Losses at the gene ends were 5 bases for V and 4 bases for J; bases not matched to a gene: 6. The CDR3 reads CASSPTSGPYNEQFF. CDR3 in DNA: TGTGCCAGCAGTCCCACTAGCGGGCCTTACAATGAGCAGTTCTTC.

This chain's CDR3 is CASRIRLSQVYGYTF. CDR3 DNA sequence: TGTGCCAGCAGAATTAGGCTGTCGCAGGTCTATGGCTACACCTTC. The rearrangement uses TRBV2 and TRBJ1-2; D remains unclear. The CDR3 spans 15 residues. CDR1 and CDR2 from the germline V gene are SNHLY and FYNNEI. Trimming left V 6 bases short and J 4 bases short, with 18 bases between.